These 14 T cell receptor beta chains originate from one sample sequenced in a study of blood T cell repertoires in COVID-19. Using immunoSEQ multiplex PCR, the repertoire was profiled, and TCRdb retains in-frame clones only, with some absent. Seen here are roughly 190,000 clones, around nine tenths observed once, and the top ten hold 6%. Input material: peripheral blood. These receptors came from a middle-aged man with active or convalescent COVID-19.

The V call is TRBV24-1, the J call TRBJ2-3, with a possible D match to TRBD1 (5 bases). The CDR3 is made up of 15 amino acids. V was cut by 4 bases and J by 0 bases, with 10 bases left in between. Germline-derived CDR1 and CDR2 are KGHDR and SFDVKD. DNA for the CDR3: TGTGCCACCAGTGACTCCAGGGATAGCACAGATACGCAGTATTTT. It is translated as CATSDSRDSTDTQYF.

The chain has TRBV2 and TRBJ1-3; D may be TRBD1 (5 bases). This CDR3 has 13 amino acids. The V gene lost 6 bases and the J gene lost 4 bases, with 10 bases spanning the gap. Per germline, CDR1 SNHLY and CDR2 FYNNEI. This chain's CDR3 is CASRRGAGNTIYF. The DNA of the CDR3 is TGTGCCAGCAGGCGGGGCGCGGGAAACACCATATATTTT.

The chain employs TRBV3-1 (or the pseudogene TRBV3-2) and TRBJ2-1, with D perhaps matching TRBD2 (5 bases). This CDR3 region has 13 residues. CDR1 LGHDT and CDR2 YNNKEL come from the germline V gene (reference sequence). V shed 4 bases and J shed 6 bases, with 10 bases lying between them. CDR3 sequence reads: CASSLLASNEQFF. CDR3 sequence (DNA): TGTGCCAGCAGCCTCCTAGCCTCCAATGAGCAGTTCTTC.

The chain uses TRBV3-1 (or the pseudogene TRBV3-2) and TRBJ1-2; no definite D call. Trimming shortened V by 0 bases and J by 6 bases, and 14 bases separated the two germline ends. Germline V lookup: CDR1 LGHDT, CDR2 YNNKEL (reference sequence). CDR3 size: 15 residues. As DNA, the CDR3 is TGTGCCAGCAGCCAAGACGTAGGTGCTAGGCATGGCTACACCTTC. Its protein is CASSQDVGARHGYTF.

The rearrangement joins TRBV27 to TRBJ1-1; D not resolved. Germline V CDR1 and CDR2: MNHEY, SMNVEV (reference sequence). The CDR3 has 18 residues. V was shortened by 0 bases and J by 6 bases, with 23 bases between the two germline ends. The CDR3 here is CASSLSLGRYYLGSEAFF. Written as DNA, the CDR3 is TGTGCCAGCAGTTTATCCCTTGGAAGGTACTATTTAGGTTCTGAAGCTTTCTTT.

The chain is built from TRBV18 and TRBJ2-7, with D possibly being TRBD2 (5 bases). There are 15 residues in the CDR3. CDR1 KGHSH and CDR2 LQKENI come from the germline V gene. V was clipped by 1 base and J by 0 bases, with 10 bases between them. The CDR3 region has the DNA TGTGCCAGCTCACCACGGGGAGTCGGCTCCTACGAGCAGTACTTC. Residues: CASSPRGVGSYEQYF.

V is TRBV27 and J is TRBJ2-2; D is perhaps TRBD2 (6 bases). The CDR3 spans 15 residues. Per germline, CDR1 MNHEY and CDR2 SMNVEV (reference sequence). V shed 3 bases and J shed 0 bases, with 8 bases lying between them. This chain's CDR3 is CASSFSGSNTGELFF. CDR3 sequence (DNA): TGTGCCAGCAGTTTTAGCGGATCGAACACCGGGGAGCTGTTTTTT.

The V gene is TRBV14, the J gene TRBJ1-6; D gene unclear. Germline V CDR1 and CDR2: SGHDN, FVKESK. Deletions cut 1 base from V and 11 bases from J, with 12 bases between. The CDR3 is 14 residues long. The CDR3 coding sequence is TGTGCCAGCAGCCAAGCTTTCCTCGTTCCACCCCTCCACTTT. Amino acid sequence: CASSQAFLVPPLHF.

The J gene is TRBJ2-1, the V gene TRBV24-1; 7 bases are shared with TRBD2. The CDR3 is made up of 16 amino acids. Germline CDR1 and CDR2: KGHDR and SFDVKD. V lost 2 bases and J lost 4; bases outside the gene matches: 7. The CDR3 loop is CATSDWVGGLYNEQFF. The DNA for the CDR3 is TGTGCCACCAGTGATTGGGTGGGAGGGTTGTACAATGAGCAGTTCTTC.

The rearrangement uses TRBV19 and TRBJ1-1; 7 bases are a match to TRBD1. The germline V gene has CDR1 LNHDA and CDR2 SQIVND (reference sequence). The V segment lost 6 bases and the J segment 4 bases; nucleotides outside the gene matches: 11. CDR3 length: 15 residues. The CDR3 is CASRSIEQGFTEAFF. Here the CDR3 DNA reads TGTGCCAGTAGATCCATCGAACAGGGGTTCACTGAAGCTTTCTTT.

This clone showed up just a few times. The V gene is TRBV5-6, the J gene TRBJ2-1; tentative D call: TRBD2 (5 bases). There are 15 residues in the CDR3. V was trimmed by 4 bases and J by 6 bases, leaving 17 bases between them. The germline CDR1 and CDR2 sequences are SGHDT and YYEEEE. CDR3 sequence reads: CASSPGRGMGNEQFF. The CDR3 nucleotides are TGTGCCAGCAGCCCTGGACGGGGTATGGGCAATGAGCAGTTCTTC.

This chain joins TRBV6-2 or TRBV6-3 and TRBJ2-4; D may be TRBD2 (5 bases). Germline V lookup: CDR1 MNHEY, CDR2 SVGEGT. V was shortened by 2 bases and J by 3 bases, with 11 bases between the two germline ends. This CDR3 contains 15 residues. This chain's CDR3 is CASSYGERDKNIQYF. The CDR3 DNA is TGTGCCAGCAGTTACGGGGAGAGGGACAAAAACATTCAGTACTTC.

The genes are TRBV11-2 and TRBJ2-3; 15 bases line up with TRBD2. The CDR3 totals 19 residues. In germline, CDR1 is SGHAT, CDR2 FQNNGV. The trim removed 7 bases at V and 0 bases at J, leaving 11 bases unmatched. The DNA of the CDR3 is TGTGCCAGCACCCCAGCCGGGACTAGCGGGGGGAGAAGCACAGATACGCAGTATTTT. Translated, it gives CASTPAGTSGGRSTDTQYF.

The J gene is TRBJ2-3, the V gene TRBV2; D is uncertain. V was cut by 5 bases and J by 0 bases, with 15 bases left in between. CDR3 size: 16 residues. Germline lookup yields CDR1 SNHLY and CDR2 FYNNEI. CDR3 bases: TGTGCCAGCAGTTTTGGCAAAACATATAGCACAGATACGCAGTATTTT. This gives the protein CASSFGKTYSTDTQYF.